Below, one T cell receptor (beta chain) is given with its context. Its specificity is unknown. Looked up from germline, CDR1 is SEHNR and CDR2 is FQNEAQ (reference sequence). The CDR3 totals 16 residues. With 2 bases clipped from V and 2 bases from J, the junction kept 4 bases outside the gene matches. Time point reported: recipient sample about 28 days before transplant, after cytoreduction. Recipients were bled about 28 days pretransplant and at posttransplant days 30, 100, 180. The sample belongs to a study of T cell clonotyping in hematopoietic cell transplantation. Study summary: Pretransplant recipient samples were taken after cytoreduction. Study results and caveats: Cells were unsorted, so CD4 and CD8 contributions were not separated.

Clones were sequenced by immunoSEQ multiplex PCR, and TCRdb holds only the in-frame ones, with some missing. The repertoire consists of 9,500 to 14,000 clones, with roughly nine tenths occurring once and the leading ten covering about 12%. The clonotype was recovered from a woman in her thirties or forties with acute myeloid leukemia. Some clones in this sample may be carry-over from other donors' samples. Sequencing was performed on peripheral blood mononuclear cells, taken before stem cell transplant. The V gene is TRBV7-9, the J gene TRBJ2-3; 10 bases fit TRBD1. The CDR3 DNA is TGTGCCAGCAGCTTACTGGGACAGGGGAACACAGATACGCAGTATTTT. It translates to CASSLLGQGNTDTQYF.